This T cell receptor beta chain was sequenced in a study of T cells in Graves' hyperthyroidism and ophthalmopathy. Amplification yielded TCR beta CDR3 regions, with RNA transcripts as the source. An initial round of RT-PCR targeting the TCR CDR3 relied on the HTBI primer set. TCRdb itself ran the multiplex PCR reads through MiXCR, one entry per CDR3 protein. The table has about 400,000 distinct CDR3 sequences, 15% seen once. The germline CDR1 and CDR2 sequences are SGHRS and YFSETQ. This CDR3 contains 15 residues. Exclusion followed for patients with uncontrolled infection, other autoimmune disease, pregnancy or lactation. This clonotype was recorded only once. Germline is not matched at one junction end, which may reflect a read error.

This clonotype was obtained from a woman in her 30s with Graves' hyperthyroidism. The sequencing sample was made of blood. This chain links TRBV5-1 with TRBJ2-1; TRBD2 agrees at 8 bases. In DNA, the CDR3 is TGCGCCGGCAGCGGGAGCGGGAGCTCCTACAATGAGCAGTTCTTC. Translated: CAGSGSGSSYNEQFF.